The 29 T cell receptor beta chains below come from one sample, sequenced in a study of Graves' ophthalmopathy and Graves' hyperthyroidism. Amplification of the TCR beta CDR3 regions used RNA transcripts (as template). In the first round, RT-PCR was carried out with HTBI primers, and a multiplex PCR formed the second round. TCRdb reprocessed the multiplex PCR reads with MiXCR, giving one entry per CDR3 protein. There are 35,000 to 45,000 distinct CDR3 sequences in the sample; roughly 50% occur only once, and approximately 30% lies in the top ten. The source material was peripheral blood. These receptors were obtained from an adult woman with stable Graves' hyperthyroidism.

This clonotype was detected ten times or more. This clone may be a read error of a much larger clone one base away. In DNA form, the CDR3 reads TGTGCCTGCAGCTTAGTAGACCCGGTGATGTCCTACGAGCAGTACTTC. Its protein is CACSLVDPVMSYEQYF. The rearrangement uses TRBV7-8 and TRBJ2-7; no clear D gene. This CDR3 has 16 residues. Germline V gene sequence: CDR1 SGHVS, CDR2 FQNEAQ.

This clonotype has at least ten counts. The chain is built from TRBV6-6 and TRBJ1-1; TRBD1 is a possible D gene (5 bases). V lost 5 bases and J lost 6, with 16 bases in between. The CDR3 sequence is 14 residues long. Germline values: CDR1 MNHNY, CDR2 SVGAGI (reference sequence). CDR3 coding DNA: TGTGCCAGCAGTCACTACAGAGAGGGGTCTGAAGCTTTCTTT. Its protein product is CASSHYREGSEAFF.

This clonotype was seen ten or more times. The chain joins TRBV20-1 to TRBJ2-5; TRBD1 matches 10 bases. Germline V gene data show CDR1 as DFQATT and CDR2 as SNEGSKA (reference sequence). The CDR3 loop spans 15 amino acids. Trimming cost V 5 bases and J 5 bases; bases outside gene matches: 11. The CDR3 reads CSAVLPGQGTETQYF. CDR3 DNA: TGCAGTGCTGTTCTTCCGGGACAGGGGACTGAGACCCAGTACTTC.

The chain recombines TRBV20-1 with TRBJ2-5; 13 bases are shared with TRBD2. V was pared by 4 bases and J by 12 bases, with 5 bases of the junction left unmatched. The CDR3 has 12 residues. Germline CDR1 reads DFQATT; CDR2 reads SNEGSKA (reference sequence). Written as DNA, the CDR3 is TGCAGTGCTACTCGGACTAGCGGGAGAAAGTACTTC. It codes for CSATRTSGRKYF.

The gene calls are TRBV29-1 and TRBJ1-1; D gene ambiguous. Germline CDR1 and CDR2: SQVTM and ANQGSEA. The CDR3 runs 12 residues. V lost 8 bases and J lost 4, with 14 bases in between. CDR3 nucleotide sequence: TGCAGCAGTGCGCCAAGGTCCACTGAAGCTTTCTTT. This encodes CSSAPRSTEAFF.

This clonotype was found many times. The V and J genes are TRBV29-1 and TRBJ2-3; TRBD2 might be the D (7 bases). CDR3 length equals 17 residues. Germline-derived CDR1 and CDR2 are SQVTM and ANQGSEA. The CDR3 here is CTYPEGGAKGGTDTQYF. DNA of the CDR3: TGCACCTACCCCGAGGGAGGGGCTAAAGGGGGTACAGATACGCAGTATTTT.

The sample holds many counts of this clonotype. Here the CDR3 DNA reads TGTGCCAGCAGGGGACAGGGGGAGGGAGAGACCCAGTACTTC. It translates to CASRGQGEGETQYF. V is TRBV5-6 and J is TRBJ2-5; TRBD1 aligns across 11 bases. The CDR3 consists of 14 residues. CDR1 SGHDT and CDR2 YYEEEE come from the germline V gene. After removal of 5 bases from V and 4 bases from J, the junction contained 4 bases not matched to a gene.

This clonotype appeared once. V and J are TRBV29-1 and TRBJ2-7; D may be TRBD2 (6 bases). The CDR3 spans 13 residues. V lost 3 bases and J lost 0, with 9 bases in between. Germline V lookup: CDR1 SQVTM, CDR2 ANQGSEA. The CDR3 DNA reads TGCAGCGTTGAGCTAGCGAGCTCCTACGAGCAGTACTTC. Protein product: CSVELASSYEQYF.

In its sample, this clonotype ranks as medium-sized. The rearrangement joins TRBV20-1 to TRBJ2-5; tentative D call: TRBD2 (6 bases). Germline V gene sequence: CDR1 DFQATT, CDR2 SNEGSKA (reference sequence). Trimming pared 1 base from V and 5 bases from J, leaving 14 bases between. The CDR3 contains 14 residues. CDR3 protein: CSARVMEGLETQYF. Here the CDR3 DNA reads TGCAGTGCTAGAGTGATGGAGGGATTGGAGACCCAGTACTTC.

J is TRBJ1-1 and V is TRBV20-1, with 9 bases lining up with TRBD1. Germline V gene data show CDR1 as DFQATT and CDR2 as SNEGSKA (reference sequence). Trimming cost V 6 bases and J 5 bases; bases outside gene matches: 7. The CDR3 is 13 amino acids. In DNA form, the CDR3 reads TGCAGTGCGCATCCACAGGGGGCAACTGAAGCTTTCTTT. Translated, it gives CSAHPQGATEAFF.

This chain joins TRBV10-3 and TRBJ1-4, with 7 bases that match TRBD1. Trimming at V came to 5 bases and at J to 5 bases, leaving 5 bases not matched to a gene. There are 14 residues in the CDR3. Germline-derived CDR1 and CDR2 are ENHRY and SYGVKD. CDR3 amino acids: CAISNVQGNEKLFF. CDR3 nucleotides: TGTGCCATCAGTAATGTACAGGGGAATGAAAAACTGTTTTTT.

About this clonotype itself: The DNA is left out, because the CDR3 cannot be placed on it with certainty; the CDR3 is given as TCRdb lists it. The rearrangement joins TRBV25-1 to TRBJ1-1; the table calls TRBD1, which could not be checked here. The germline CDR1 and CDR2 sequences are MGHDK and SYGVNS. The CDR3 comprises 24 residues, both ends counted. The CDR3 loop reads CASSSGGGSGANVLTFGAGTEAFF.

This clonotype was observed at least ten times. The J gene is TRBJ1-3, the V gene TRBV15; TRBD1 might be the D (6 bases). Germline CDR1 reads LNHNV; CDR2 reads YYDKDF (reference sequence). The V end lost 1 base, the J end lost 2 bases, and 15 bases lay between the germline ends. CDR3 length equals 17 residues. The CDR3 DNA reads TGTGCCACCAGCAGAGCACTCTTTTCAGGGGCTGGAAACACCATATATTTT. It yields the protein CATSRALFSGAGNTIYF.

V is TRBV6-1 and J is TRBJ1-5; 8 positions match TRBD1. The CDR3 sequence is 15 residues long. V lost 6 bases to trimming and J lost 1 base; unmatched junction nucleotides: 5. Germline lookup yields CDR1 MNHNS and CDR2 SASEGT. The CDR3 coding sequence is TGTGCCAGCAGCTCGGGACAGGCCAGCAATCAGCCCCAGCATTTT. Translation gives CASSSGQASNQPQHF.

The rearrangement links TRBV11-2 to TRBJ2-7; 7 bases are shared with TRBD2. The CDR3 contains 15 residues. The germline CDR1 and CDR2 sequences are SGHAT and FQNNGV. The junction had 4 bases not matched to a gene; V was cut back by 2 bases and J by 0 bases. In DNA form, the CDR3 reads TGTGCCAGCAGCTTATACGGGAGGTACTCCTACGAGCAGTACTTC. Amino acid sequence: CASSLYGRYSYEQYF.

This clonotype showed up many times. The V call is TRBV6-5, the J call TRBJ2-3; D ambiguous. The CDR3 is made up of 12 amino acids. Trimming left V 5 bases short and J 3 bases short, with 6 bases between. Germline-derived CDR1 and CDR2 are MNHEY and SVGAGI. CDR3 coding DNA: TGTGCCAGCAGTAAGAATACAGATACGCAGTATTTT. Translated: CASSKNTDTQYF.

The sample holds many counts of this clonotype. The chain carries TRBV6-1 and TRBJ1-2; D unresolved. CDR1 and CDR2 (germline): MNHNS, SASEGT. V was pared by 6 bases and J by 4 bases, with 12 bases between. CDR3 length: 13 residues. CDR3 DNA: TGTGCCAGCAGCAGACTTGTCAGCTATGGCTACACCTTC. Translated: CASSRLVSYGYTF.

This clonotype was observed at least ten times. The chain uses TRBV7-9 and TRBJ2-7; D uncertain. This CDR3 has 13 residues. The germline V gene encodes CDR1 SEHNR and CDR2 FQNEAQ (reference sequence). V was pared by 2 bases and J by 3 bases, with 8 bases between. This CDR3 is CASSLPAFYEQYF. DNA of the CDR3: TGTGCCAGCAGCTTACCCGCTTTCTACGAGCAGTACTTC. The full variable domain, completed using reference TRBV7-9 and TRBJ2-7, is DTGVSQNPRHKITKRGQNVTFRCDPISEHNRLYWYRQTLGQGPEFLTYFQNEAQLEKSRLLSDRFSAERPKGSFSTLEIQRTEQGDSAMYLCASSLPAFYEQYFGPGTRLTVT.

In DNA, the CDR3 is TGTGCCAGCGGTCAGAGGGGGCAAGAGACCCAGTACTTC. Its protein product is CASGQRGQETQYF. The chain joins TRBV19 to TRBJ2-5; D perhaps matches TRBD1 (6 bases). The germline V and J ends were trimmed by 9 bases and 2 bases, with 13 bases remaining between them. Germline lookup yields CDR1 LNHDA and CDR2 SQIVND (reference sequence). The CDR3 length is 13 residues.

This chain joins TRBV7-9 and TRBJ2-7; TRBD1 matches at 7 bases. V trimming: 7 bases; J trimming: 5 bases; junction bases outside the gene matches: 17. CDR1 is SEHNR, CDR2 FQNEAQ, per germline (reference sequence). The CDR3 is 16 amino acids. The CDR3 protein is CASTGTGATGRNEQYF. DNA of the CDR3: TGTGCCAGCACCGGGACCGGGGCGACAGGGCGGAACGAGCAGTACTTC.

This clonotype was seen a few times. In DNA form, the CDR3 reads TGTGCCAGCAGCCCCGGGACAGGGGAGGAGACCCAGCATTTT. Amino acid sequence: CASSPGTGEETQHF. This chain uses TRBV9 with TRBJ1-5; TRBD1 matches 10 bases. Losses at the gene ends were 4 bases for V and 11 bases for J; bases not matched to a gene: 9. CDR1 SGDLS and CDR2 YYNGEE come from the germline V gene. This CDR3 has 14 amino acids.

The V call is TRBV11-3, the J call TRBJ2-5; D possibly corresponds to TRBD2 (7 bases). Germline V CDR1 and CDR2: SGHNT, YENEEA. Trimming stripped 5 bases from V and 5 bases from J, with 18 bases between. The CDR3 loop spans 15 amino acids. This CDR3 reads CASSQLAGASETQYF. CDR3 nucleotide sequence: TGTGCCAGCAGCCAACTGGCGGGGGCCAGTGAGACCCAGTACTTC.

The chain recombines TRBV20-1 with TRBJ2-3; 9 nucleotides match TRBD1. The germline V gene has CDR1 DFQATT and CDR2 SNEGSKA (reference sequence). The V and J ends lost 6 bases and 14 bases, in that order; junction bases with no gene match: 9. The CDR3 runs to 11 residues. Written as DNA, the CDR3 is TGCAGTGCCCCCAACACGGACAGGGGGTATTTT. Protein sequence: CSAPNTDRGYF.

The chain has TRBV20-1 and TRBJ2-7; 12 bases are shared with TRBD2. The CDR3 has 14 residues. V lost 6 bases to trimming and J lost 6 bases; unmatched junction nucleotides: 9. CDR1 and CDR2 from the germline V gene are DFQATT and SNEGSKA (reference sequence). The CDR3 spells CSARMTSGSSEQYF. DNA for the CDR3: TGCAGTGCCAGGATGACTAGCGGGAGCTCCGAGCAGTACTTC.

This clonotype was seen repeatedly, ten times or more. The chain couples TRBV28 to TRBJ1-5; D is unclear. The CDR3 contains 15 residues. CDR1 and CDR2 (germline): MDHEN, SYDVKM. Trimming removed 10 bases at V and 2 bases at J, with 18 bases between. CDR3 bases: TGTGCCACCTTAAACCGCCTTGTCGGCAATCAGCCCCAGCATTTT. Its protein is CATLNRLVGNQPQHF.

This clonotype was counted at least ten times. The V gene is TRBV9, the J gene TRBJ2-3, with a tentative D call TRBD2 (5 bases). This CDR3 has 17 residues. The V end was cut by 4 bases, the J end by 1 base, with 19 bases between. The germline V gene encodes CDR1 SGDLS and CDR2 YYNGEE. In nucleotides, the CDR3 is TGTGCCAGCAGCCCCCGAGGCCCAACTAGGGGCACAGATACGCAGTATTTT. Residues: CASSPRGPTRGTDTQYF.

This clonotype came up many times. This chain connects TRBV24-1 to TRBJ2-2, with a weak D call TRBD2 (5 bases). V was trimmed by 7 bases and J by 6 bases, leaving 20 bases between them. The CDR3 totals 16 residues. Germline-derived CDR1 and CDR2 are KGHDR and SFDVKD. The CDR3 sequence is CATRDGLVPYAGELFF. The DNA for the CDR3 is TGTGCCACCAGGGACGGACTCGTCCCCTACGCCGGGGAGCTGTTTTTT.

This clonotype was seen only a few times. The V and J genes are TRBV18 and TRBJ1-1; TRBD1 is a possible D gene (5 bases). The CDR3 is 16 residues long. Per germline, CDR1 KGHSH and CDR2 LQKENI. V lost 3 bases, J lost 4 bases, and 18 bases lay in between. The CDR3 reads CASSPSHWGEGTEAFF. In nucleotides, the CDR3 is TGTGCCAGCTCACCTTCCCACTGGGGGGAGGGCACTGAAGCTTTCTTT.

This clonotype occurred many times. The chain carries TRBV7-6 and TRBJ1-2; 7 positions agree with TRBD1. Germline values: CDR1 SGHVS, CDR2 FNYEAQ. The V and J ends lost 5 bases and 3 bases, in that order; junction bases with no gene match: 9. This CDR3 spans 15 amino acids. The CDR3: CASSLGTVRDYGYTF. CDR3 sequence (DNA): TGTGCCAGCAGCCTGGGGACAGTCCGTGACTATGGCTACACCTTC. Based on the CDR3 plus reference TRBV7-6 and TRBJ1-2, the full variable domain is GAGVSQSPRYKVTKRGQDVALRCDPISGHVSLYWYRQALGQGPEFLTYFNYEAQQDKSGLPNDRFSAERPEGSISTLTIQRTEQRDSAMYRCASSLGTVRDYGYTFGSGTRLTVV.